The rows below give T cell receptor beta chains drawn from one sample of a study of T cell responses to AZD1222 COVID-19 vaccine. TCRdb keeps only in-frame clones here, not all; method: immunoSEQ multiplex PCR. The data hold 150,000 to 200,000 clones, with about nine tenths observed a single time. The specimen was peripheral blood, collected on day 0 of AZD1222 vaccination. The receptors come from an adult in good health. Both conserved end residues are trimmed from each CDR3. Fields, in order: D gene, J gene, clone size, V gene, CDR3 protein. D genes are given only for firm matches. Clone size is given for some rows only: seen once, a few or many times, or a class if the clone is expanded.

D: NA
J: TRBJ1-2
size: NA
V: TRBV5-8
CDR3: ASSFDILVGYT

D: NA
J: TRBJ2-3
size: NA
V: TRBV5-1
CDR3: ASSLQGASTDTQY

D: NA
J: TRBJ2-1
size: NA
V: TRBV12-3/TRBV12-4
CDR3: ASSQPPGQQF

D: NA
J: TRBJ1-6
size: NA
V: TRBV18
CDR3: ASSPRDSSYNSPLH

D: NA
J: TRBJ1-2
size: NA
V: TRBV27
CDR3: ASSRGTADYGYT

D: TRBD1
J: TRBJ2-2
size: NA
V: TRBV10-3
CDR3: AISEGQGSNTGELF

D: TRBD1
J: TRBJ2-1
size: NA
V: TRBV30
CDR3: AWSPDTGDEQF

D: TRBD1
J: TRBJ2-7
size: NA
V: TRBV18
CDR3: ASSRKQGEEQY

D: NA
J: TRBJ1-3
size: NA
V: TRBV19
CDR3: ASSPLVGPGNTIY

D: TRBD2
J: TRBJ2-1
size: NA
V: TRBV5-4
CDR3: ASSLEGREEF

D: TRBD2
J: TRBJ2-3
size: NA
V: TRBV5-4
CDR3: ASSLEASGGSFTDTQY

D: NA
J: TRBJ2-2
size: once
V: TRBV18
CDR3: ASSQGANTGELF

D: NA
J: TRBJ2-1
size: NA
V: TRBV21-1
CDR3: ASSFGTETYNEQF

D: NA
J: TRBJ1-3
size: NA
V: TRBV5-1
CDR3: ASSLEGDNTIY

D: TRBD2
J: TRBJ2-1
size: NA
V: TRBV19
CDR3: ASSIGASGGAQQF

D: NA
J: TRBJ1-2
size: NA
V: TRBV4-2
CDR3: ASSQGGNGYT

D: NA
J: TRBJ2-2
size: NA
V: TRBV9
CDR3: ASSVGVTLNTGELF

D: NA
J: TRBJ2-2
size: NA
V: TRBV7-9
CDR3: ASSFDRRQPGAGELF

D: NA
J: TRBJ2-6
size: NA
V: TRBV7-2
CDR3: ASATIRRAGANVLT

D: TRBD1
J: TRBJ1-2
size: NA
V: TRBV19
CDR3: ASRPGQTPRSYT

D: NA
J: TRBJ1-2
size: NA
V: TRBV11-2
CDR3: ASSNRDGGTYGYT

D: NA
J: TRBJ1-5
size: NA
V: TRBV7-8
CDR3: ASSPGRNQPQH

D: NA
J: TRBJ2-7
size: NA
V: TRBV5-6
CDR3: ASSTRGTVAGEQY

D: TRBD1
J: TRBJ1-5
size: NA
V: TRBV6-2/TRBV6-3
CDR3: ASSTGTGHNQPQH

D: TRBD1
J: TRBJ1-5
size: NA
V: TRBV6-5
CDR3: ASSLTGGSNQPQH

D: NA
J: TRBJ2-5
size: NA
V: TRBV9
CDR3: ASSVGQPRNQETQY

D: NA
J: TRBJ2-3
size: NA
V: TRBV7-3
CDR3: ASSSQGGTDTQY

D: TRBD2
J: TRBJ2-3
size: NA
V: TRBV5-5
CDR3: ASSRGLAGVGTDTQY

D: NA
J: TRBJ1-3
size: NA
V: TRBV5-4
CDR3: ASSLGQPSGNTIY